This T cell receptor beta chain derives from a study of T-cell reconstitution after alpha-beta-depleted transplantation in children. The germline V gene encodes CDR1 KGHSH and CDR2 LQKENI. Trimming at V came to 2 bases and at J to 8 bases, leaving 9 bases not matched to a gene. This CDR3 has 15 amino acids. Preparation of the TCRbeta library involved a method that used unique molecular identifiers. In TCRdb, the PCR reads were re-called with MiXCR into one record per CDR3 protein. This repertoire shows more than 550,000 distinct CDR3 sequences, about 11% found once; its top ten account for about 4%. Sequenced here: PBMCs from the stem cell graft donor, sampled from the stem cell graft. This receptor was taken from a human donor who donated a stem cell graft to a child with acute myeloid leukemia. The V and J genes are TRBV18 and TRBJ2-1; 7 nucleotides match TRBD2. The CDR3 loop reads CASSPVLARGDEQFF. DNA of the CDR3: TGTGCCAGCTCACCAGTACTAGCGCGAGGAGATGAGCAGTTCTTC.